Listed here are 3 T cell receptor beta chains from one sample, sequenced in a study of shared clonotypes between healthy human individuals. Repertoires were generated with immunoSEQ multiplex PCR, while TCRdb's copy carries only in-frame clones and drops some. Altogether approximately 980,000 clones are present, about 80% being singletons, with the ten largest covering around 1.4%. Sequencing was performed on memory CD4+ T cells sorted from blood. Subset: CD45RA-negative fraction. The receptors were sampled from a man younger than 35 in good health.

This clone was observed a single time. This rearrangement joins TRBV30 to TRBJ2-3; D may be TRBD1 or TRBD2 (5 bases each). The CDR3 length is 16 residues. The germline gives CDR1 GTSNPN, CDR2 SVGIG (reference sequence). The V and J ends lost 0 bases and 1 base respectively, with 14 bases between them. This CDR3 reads CAWSVELVGGTDTQYF. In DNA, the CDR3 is TGTGCCTGGAGTGTCGAACTAGTAGGGGGCACAGATACGCAGTATTTT.

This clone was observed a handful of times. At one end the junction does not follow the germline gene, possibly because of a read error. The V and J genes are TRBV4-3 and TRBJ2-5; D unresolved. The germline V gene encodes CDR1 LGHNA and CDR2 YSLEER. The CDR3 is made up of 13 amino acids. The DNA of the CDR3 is TGCGCCAGCAGCCAAGATGTAGCTGATCCCCCCCACTTC. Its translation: CASSQDVADPPHF.

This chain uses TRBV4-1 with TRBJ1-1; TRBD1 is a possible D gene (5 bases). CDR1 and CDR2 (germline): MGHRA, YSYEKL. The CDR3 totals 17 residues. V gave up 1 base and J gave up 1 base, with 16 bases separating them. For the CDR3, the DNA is TGCGCCAGCAGCCAAGGTCGGGTAACAACAGGGAACACTGAAGCTTTCTTT. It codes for CASSQGRVTTGNTEAFF.